The clone carrying this T cell receptor (beta chain) came up a few times. The antigen remains undetermined. The CDR3 has 14 residues. Germline V gives CDR1 ENHRY, CDR2 SYGVKD. V lost 3 bases, J lost 6 bases, and 15 bases lay in between. These data originate in a study of response to subunit inactivated influenza vaccine. Study-wide results and caveats: The authors offered the suggestion that each seasonal influenza vaccination recruits few new T cells.

TCRdb fed the RT-PCR reads into MiXCR, producing one record per CDR3 protein. The data show about 570,000 distinct CDR3 sequences, about 11% seen once. The same specimen was also included in a second study, on T cells expressing NK-cell markers. That work adds: TCR beta cDNA was generated via 5'RACE template switching incorporating UMIs. From sorted CD3+CD56+NKG2C+, CD3+CD56+NKG2C- and CD3+CD56-NKG2C+ T cells came the TCR beta repertoires.

The starting material was PBMCs from blood, obtained on the day of vaccination. The rearrangement joins TRBV10-3 to TRBJ2-7; possibly TRBD1 for D (6 bases). The sequence was collected from a man aged 45 to 65 who received an inactivated influenza vaccine. The CDR3 coding sequence is TGTGCCATCAGTGATAGGGGGTCAACCAGCGAGCAGTACTTC. Translation: CAISDRGSTSEQYF.